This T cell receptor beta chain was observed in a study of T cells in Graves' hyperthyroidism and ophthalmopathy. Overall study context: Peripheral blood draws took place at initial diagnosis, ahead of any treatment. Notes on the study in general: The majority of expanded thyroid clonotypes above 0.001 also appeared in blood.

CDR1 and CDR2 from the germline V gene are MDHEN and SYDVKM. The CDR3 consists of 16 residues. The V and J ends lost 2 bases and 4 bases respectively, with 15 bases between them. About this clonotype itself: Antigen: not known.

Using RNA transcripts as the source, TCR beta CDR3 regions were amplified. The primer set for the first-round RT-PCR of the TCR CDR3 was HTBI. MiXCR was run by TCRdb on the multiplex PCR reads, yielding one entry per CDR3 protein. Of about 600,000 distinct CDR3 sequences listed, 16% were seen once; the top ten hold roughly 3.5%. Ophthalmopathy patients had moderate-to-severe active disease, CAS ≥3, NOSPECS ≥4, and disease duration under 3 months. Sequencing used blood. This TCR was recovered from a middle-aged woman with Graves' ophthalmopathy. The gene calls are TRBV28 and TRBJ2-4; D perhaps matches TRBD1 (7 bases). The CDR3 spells CASSLGQGGRKNIQYF. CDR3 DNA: TGTGCCAGCAGTTTAGGGCAGGGGGGACGTAAAAACATTCAGTACTTC.